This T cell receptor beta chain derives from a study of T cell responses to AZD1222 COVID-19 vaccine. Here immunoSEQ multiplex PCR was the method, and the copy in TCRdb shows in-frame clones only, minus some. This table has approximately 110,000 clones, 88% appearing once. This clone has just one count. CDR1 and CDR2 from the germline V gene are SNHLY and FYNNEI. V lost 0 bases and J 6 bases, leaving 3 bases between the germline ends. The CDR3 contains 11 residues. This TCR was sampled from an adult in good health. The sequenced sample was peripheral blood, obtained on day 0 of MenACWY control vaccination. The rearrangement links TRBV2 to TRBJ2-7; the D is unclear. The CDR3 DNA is TGTGCCAGCAGTGAAGCTTTCGAGCAGTACTTC. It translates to CASSEAFEQYF.